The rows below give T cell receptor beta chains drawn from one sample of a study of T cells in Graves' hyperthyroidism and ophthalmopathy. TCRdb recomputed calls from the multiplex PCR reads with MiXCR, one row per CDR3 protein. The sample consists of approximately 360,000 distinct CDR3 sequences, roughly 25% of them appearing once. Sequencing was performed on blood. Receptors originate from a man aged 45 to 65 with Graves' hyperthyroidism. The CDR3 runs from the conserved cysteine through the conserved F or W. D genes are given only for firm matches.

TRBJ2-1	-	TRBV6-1	CASSYSASSYNEQFF
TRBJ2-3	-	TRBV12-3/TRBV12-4	CASSPGLPPYTDTQYF
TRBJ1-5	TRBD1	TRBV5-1	CASSLVLDRDNQPQHF
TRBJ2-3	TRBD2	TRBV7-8	CASNSGTSRTDTQYF
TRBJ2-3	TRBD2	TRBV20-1	CSATPGGTDTQYF
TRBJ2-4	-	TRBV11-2	CASSKHRGIQYF
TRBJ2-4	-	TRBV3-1	CASSQEGGGAAKNIQYF
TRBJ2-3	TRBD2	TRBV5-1	CASSLGLAGWTDTQYF
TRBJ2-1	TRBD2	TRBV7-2	CASSPGFGGLAGGNEQFF
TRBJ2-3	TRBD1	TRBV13	CASSLGTGTVSTDTQYF
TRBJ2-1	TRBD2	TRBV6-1	CASSPRTSGRSVEQFF
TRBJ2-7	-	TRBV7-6	CASSLGGPYEQYF
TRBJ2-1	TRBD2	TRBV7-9	CASRSRAGRAHNEQFF
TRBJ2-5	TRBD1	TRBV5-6	CASSLPRDRGLGQETQYF
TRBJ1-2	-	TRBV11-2	CASSLEPEGGGYTF
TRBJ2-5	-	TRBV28	CASSNGGTVQETQYF
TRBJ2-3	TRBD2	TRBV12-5	CASGPFTGGGTDTQYF
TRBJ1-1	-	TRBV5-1	CASSLEGTRGTEAFF
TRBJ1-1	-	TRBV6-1	CASTRGLDTEAFF
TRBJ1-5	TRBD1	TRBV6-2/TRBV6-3	CASAGTGGTGQPQHF
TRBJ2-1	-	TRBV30	CAWSVRDFGQFF
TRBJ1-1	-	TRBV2	CASSPDSEAFF
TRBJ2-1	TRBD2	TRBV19	CASSIGSGKQFF
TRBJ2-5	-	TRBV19	CASNSGRLGLQETQYF
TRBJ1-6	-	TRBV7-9	CASSLIGSPLHF
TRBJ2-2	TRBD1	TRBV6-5	CASSYQGAVTGELFF
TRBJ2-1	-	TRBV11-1	CASSCPEKLKQYNEQFF
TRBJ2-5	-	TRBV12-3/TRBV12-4	CASWGMRVGETQYF
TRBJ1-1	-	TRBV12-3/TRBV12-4	CASSLWAAEAFF
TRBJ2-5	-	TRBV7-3	CASSPGTSPRETQYF
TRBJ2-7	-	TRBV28	CASGNQGASGGSYEQYF
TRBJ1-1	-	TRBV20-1	CSAWVGRSNTEAFF
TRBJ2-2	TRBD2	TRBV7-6	CASSFLSASGSSGELFF
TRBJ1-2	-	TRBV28	CASTNRGAGGYTF
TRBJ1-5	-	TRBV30	CAWSVQGLSNQPQHF
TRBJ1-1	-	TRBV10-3	CAISETGPTLGLNTEAFF
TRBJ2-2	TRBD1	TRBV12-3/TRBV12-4	CASSIQGDTGELFF
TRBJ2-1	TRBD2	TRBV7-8	CASSLGRGLGNEQFF
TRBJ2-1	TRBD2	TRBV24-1	CATSDSGTSYYNEQFF
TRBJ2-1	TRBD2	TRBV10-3	CAIGTSGYNEQFF
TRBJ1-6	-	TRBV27	CASSPLDSQTQPLHF
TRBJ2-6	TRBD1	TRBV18	CASSDQGAGANVLTF
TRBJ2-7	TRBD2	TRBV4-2	CASSQDASGYEQYF
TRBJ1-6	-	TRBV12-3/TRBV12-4	CASSFGRTNSPLHF
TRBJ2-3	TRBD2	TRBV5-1	CASNEVAGTDTQYF
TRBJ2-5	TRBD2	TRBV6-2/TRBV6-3	CASSYFSGRETQYF
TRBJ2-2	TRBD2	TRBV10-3	CAINPGTSGYTGELFF
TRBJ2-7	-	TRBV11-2	CASSAGLVGIEQYF
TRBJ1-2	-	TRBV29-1	CSVEYHQGDGYTF
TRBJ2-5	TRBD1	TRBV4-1	CASSQETGQQTQYF
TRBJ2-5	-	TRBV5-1	CASRSRDLQETQYF
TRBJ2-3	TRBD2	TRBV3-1	CASSPLLAVSTDTQYF
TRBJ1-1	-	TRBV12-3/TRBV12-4	CASSEGGVAEAFF